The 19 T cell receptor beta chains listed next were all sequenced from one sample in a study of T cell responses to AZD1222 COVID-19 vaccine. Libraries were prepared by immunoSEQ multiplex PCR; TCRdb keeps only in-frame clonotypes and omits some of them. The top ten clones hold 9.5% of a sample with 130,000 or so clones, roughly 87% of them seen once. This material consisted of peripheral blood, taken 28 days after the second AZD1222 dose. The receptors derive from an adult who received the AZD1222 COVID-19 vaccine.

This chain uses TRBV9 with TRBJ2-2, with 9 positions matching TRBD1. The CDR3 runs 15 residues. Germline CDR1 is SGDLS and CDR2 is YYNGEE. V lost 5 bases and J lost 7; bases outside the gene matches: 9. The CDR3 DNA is TGTGCCAGCAGTGTCGGGACAGGGATCGACGGGGAGCTGTTTTTT. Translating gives CASSVGTGIDGELFF. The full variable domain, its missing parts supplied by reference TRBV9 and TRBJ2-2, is DSGVTQTPKHLITATGQRVTLRCSPRSGDLSVYWYQQSLDQGLQFLIQYYNGEERAKGNILERFSAQQFPDLHSELNLSSLELGDSALYFCASSVGTGIDGELFFGEGSRLTVL.

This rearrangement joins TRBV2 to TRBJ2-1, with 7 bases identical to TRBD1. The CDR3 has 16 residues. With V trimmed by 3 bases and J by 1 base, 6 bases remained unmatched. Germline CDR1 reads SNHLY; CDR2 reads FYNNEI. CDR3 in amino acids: CASSELRQGSYNEQFF. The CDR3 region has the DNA TGTGCCAGCAGTGAGTTGCGACAGGGATCCTACAATGAGCAGTTCTTC.

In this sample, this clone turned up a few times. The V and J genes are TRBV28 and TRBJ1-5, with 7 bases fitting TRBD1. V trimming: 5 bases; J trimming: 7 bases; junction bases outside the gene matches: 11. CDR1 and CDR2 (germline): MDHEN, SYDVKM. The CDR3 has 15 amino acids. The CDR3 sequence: CASSLTGAWKQPQHF. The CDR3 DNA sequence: TGTGCCAGCAGTCTTACAGGGGCGTGGAAACAGCCCCAGCATTTT. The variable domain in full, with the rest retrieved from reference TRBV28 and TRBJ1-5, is DVKVTQSSRYLVKRTGEKVFLECVQDMDHENMFWYRQDPGLGLRLIYFSYDVKMKEKGDIPEGYSVSREKKERFSLILESASTNQTSMYLCASSLTGAWKQPQHFGDGTRLSIL.

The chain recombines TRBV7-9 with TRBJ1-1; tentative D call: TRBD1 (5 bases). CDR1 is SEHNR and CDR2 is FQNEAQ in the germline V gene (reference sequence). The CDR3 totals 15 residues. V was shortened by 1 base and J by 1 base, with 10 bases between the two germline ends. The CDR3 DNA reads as TGTGCCAGCAGCTTAGGTGGGGGGAGGAACACTGAAGCTTTCTTT. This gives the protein CASSLGGGRNTEAFF.

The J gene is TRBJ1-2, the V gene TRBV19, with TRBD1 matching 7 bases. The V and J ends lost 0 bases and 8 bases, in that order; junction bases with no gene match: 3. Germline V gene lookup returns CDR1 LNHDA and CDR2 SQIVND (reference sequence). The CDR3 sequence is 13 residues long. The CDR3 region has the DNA TGTGCCAGTAGTATAGATCGAGGGGGCGGCTACACCTTC. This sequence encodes CASSIDRGGGYTF. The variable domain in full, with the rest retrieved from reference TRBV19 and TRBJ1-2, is DGGITQSPKYLFRKEGQNVTLSCEQNLNHDAMYWYRQDPGQGLRLIYYSQIVNDFQKGDIAEGYSVSREKKESFPLTVTSAQKNPTAFYLCASSIDRGGGYTFGSGTRLTVV.

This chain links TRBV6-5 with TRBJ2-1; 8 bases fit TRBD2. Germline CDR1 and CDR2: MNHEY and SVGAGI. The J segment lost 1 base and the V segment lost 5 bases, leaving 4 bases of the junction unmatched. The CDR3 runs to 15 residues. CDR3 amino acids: CASSRGGSSYNEQFF. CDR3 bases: TGTGCCAGCAGTCGGGGGGGGTCTTCCTACAATGAGCAGTTCTTC.

CDR3 loop: CASSDQGVNEKLFF. In nucleotides, the CDR3 is TGCGCCAGCAGCGATCAGGGGGTAAATGAAAAACTGTTTTTT. The chain links TRBV5-1 to TRBJ1-4, with 7 bases lining up with TRBD1. CDR1 SGHRS and CDR2 YFSETQ come from the germline V gene. The CDR3 is 14 amino acids. J gave up 5 bases and V 4 bases, and 5 bases lay outside the gene matches.

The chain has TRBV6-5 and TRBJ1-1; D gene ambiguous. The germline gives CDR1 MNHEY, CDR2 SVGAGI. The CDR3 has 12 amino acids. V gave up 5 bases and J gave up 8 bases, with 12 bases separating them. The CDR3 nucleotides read TGTGCCAGCAGTCACCCAGGAATGGAAGCTTTCTTT. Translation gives CASSHPGMEAFF.

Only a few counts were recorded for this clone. CDR3 nucleotides: TGCGCCAGCGGACAGGGGCGGGCTGGGGCCAACGTCCTGACTTTC. Protein sequence: CASGQGRAGANVLTF. The chain is built from TRBV5-1 and TRBJ2-6, with 9 nucleotides matching TRBD1. J lost 2 bases, V lost 7 bases, and 4 bases had no gene match. The CDR3 sequence is 15 residues long. Germline CDR1 is SGHRS and CDR2 is YFSETQ.

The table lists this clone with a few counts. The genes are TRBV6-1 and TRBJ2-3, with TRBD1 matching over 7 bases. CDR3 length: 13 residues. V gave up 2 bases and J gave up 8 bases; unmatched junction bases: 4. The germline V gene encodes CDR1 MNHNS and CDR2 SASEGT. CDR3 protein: CASSERGQSTQYF. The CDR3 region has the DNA TGTGCCAGCAGTGAAAGGGGACAGTCTACGCAGTATTTT.

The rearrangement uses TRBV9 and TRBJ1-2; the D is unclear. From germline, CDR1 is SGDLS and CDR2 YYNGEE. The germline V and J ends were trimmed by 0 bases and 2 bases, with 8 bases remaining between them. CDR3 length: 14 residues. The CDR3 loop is CASSVEFINYGYTF. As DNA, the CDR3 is TGTGCCAGCAGCGTAGAATTCATAAACTATGGCTACACCTTC.

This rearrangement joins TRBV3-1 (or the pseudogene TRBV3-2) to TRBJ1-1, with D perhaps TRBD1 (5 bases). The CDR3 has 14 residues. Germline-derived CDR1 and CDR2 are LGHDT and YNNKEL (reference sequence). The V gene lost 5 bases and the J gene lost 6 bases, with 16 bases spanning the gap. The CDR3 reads CASSSPGGGAEAFF. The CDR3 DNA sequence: TGTGCCAGCAGCTCCCCTGGGGGTGGCGCTGAAGCTTTCTTT.

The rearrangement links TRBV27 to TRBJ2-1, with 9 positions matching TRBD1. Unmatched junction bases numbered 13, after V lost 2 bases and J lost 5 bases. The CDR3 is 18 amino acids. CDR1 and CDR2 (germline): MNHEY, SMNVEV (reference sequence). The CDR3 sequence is CASSLGGQGLWSDNEQFF. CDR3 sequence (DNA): TGTGCCAGCAGTTTAGGGGGACAGGGTTTATGGTCCGACAATGAGCAGTTCTTC.

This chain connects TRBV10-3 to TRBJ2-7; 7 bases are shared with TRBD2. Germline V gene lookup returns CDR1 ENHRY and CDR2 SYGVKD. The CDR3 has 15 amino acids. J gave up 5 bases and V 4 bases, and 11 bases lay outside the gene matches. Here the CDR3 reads CAISARTGGNDEQYF. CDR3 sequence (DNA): TGTGCCATCAGTGCCCGGACGGGGGGTAACGACGAGCAGTACTTC.

The CDR3 DNA follows: TGTGCCAGCAGCCCGAAAGACGACCGAGTGGACAGCGGGGAGCTGTTTTTT. It codes for CASSPKDDRVDSGELFF. The rearrangement links TRBV3-1 (or the pseudogene TRBV3-2) to TRBJ2-2, with D possibly matching TRBD1 (6 bases). V gave up 4 bases and J gave up 7 bases, with 22 bases separating them. In germline, CDR1 is LGHDT, CDR2 YNNKEL (reference sequence). This CDR3 spans 17 amino acids.

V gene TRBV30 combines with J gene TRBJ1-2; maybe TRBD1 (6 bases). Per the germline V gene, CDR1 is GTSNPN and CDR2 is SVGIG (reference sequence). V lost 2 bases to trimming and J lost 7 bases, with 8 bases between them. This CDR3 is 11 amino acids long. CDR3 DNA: TGTGCCTGGAGTTGGGGGGCTGGCTACACCTTC. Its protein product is CAWSWGAGYTF.

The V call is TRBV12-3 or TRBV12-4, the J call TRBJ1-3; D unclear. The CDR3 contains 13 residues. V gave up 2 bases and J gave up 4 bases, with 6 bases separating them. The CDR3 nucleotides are TGTGCCAGCAGTTTATATCAGGGAAACACCATATATTTT. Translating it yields CASSLYQGNTIYF.

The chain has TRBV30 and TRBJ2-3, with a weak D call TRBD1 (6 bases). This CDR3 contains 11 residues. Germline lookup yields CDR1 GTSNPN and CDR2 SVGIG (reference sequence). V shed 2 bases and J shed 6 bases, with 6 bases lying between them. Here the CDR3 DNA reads TGTGCCTGGAGTACAGGGGATACGCAGTATTTT. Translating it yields CAWSTGDTQYF.

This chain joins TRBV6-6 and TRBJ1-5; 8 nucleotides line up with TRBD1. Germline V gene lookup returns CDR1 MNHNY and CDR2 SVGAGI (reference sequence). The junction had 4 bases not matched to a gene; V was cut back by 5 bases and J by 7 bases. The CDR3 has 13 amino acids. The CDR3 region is CASSQGARQPQHF. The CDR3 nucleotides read TGTGCCAGCAGTCAGGGGGCCCGGCAGCCCCAGCATTTT.